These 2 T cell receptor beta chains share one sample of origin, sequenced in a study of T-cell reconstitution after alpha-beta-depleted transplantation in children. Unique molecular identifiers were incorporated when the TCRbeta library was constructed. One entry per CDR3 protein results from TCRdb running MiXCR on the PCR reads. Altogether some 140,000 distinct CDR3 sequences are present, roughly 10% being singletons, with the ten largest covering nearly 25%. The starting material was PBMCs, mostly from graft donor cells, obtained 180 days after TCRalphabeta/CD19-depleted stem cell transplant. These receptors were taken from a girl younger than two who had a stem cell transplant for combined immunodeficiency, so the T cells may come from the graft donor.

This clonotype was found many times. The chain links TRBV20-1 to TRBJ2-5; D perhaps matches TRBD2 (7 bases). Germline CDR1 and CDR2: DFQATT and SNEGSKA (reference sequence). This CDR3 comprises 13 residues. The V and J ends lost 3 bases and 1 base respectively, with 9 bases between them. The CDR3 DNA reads TGCAGTGCTAGTCGGGGGGCCCAAGAGACCCAGTACTTC. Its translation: CSASRGAQETQYF.

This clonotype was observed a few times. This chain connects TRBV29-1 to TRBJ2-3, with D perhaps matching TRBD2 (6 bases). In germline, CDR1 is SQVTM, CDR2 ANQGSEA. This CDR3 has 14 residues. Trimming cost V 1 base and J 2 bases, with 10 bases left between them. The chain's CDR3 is CSVEGWRVTDTQYF. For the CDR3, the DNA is TGCAGCGTTGAAGGATGGAGGGTCACAGATACGCAGTATTTT.